The 3 T cell receptor beta chains below all came from one sample that was sequenced in a study of blood T cell repertoires in COVID-19. This table comes from immunoSEQ multiplex PCR, and its TCRdb copy is limited to in-frame clones, with some not included. The sample shows fewer than 200,000 clones, roughly 78% of them seen only once. Sequencing was done on a sample of peripheral blood. These TCRs come from a woman aged 60-75 years with COVID-19, enrolled during active disease.

This rearrangement joins TRBV29-1 to TRBJ1-2, with D unresolved. This CDR3 is built from 14 residues. V was cut by 3 bases and J by 0 bases, with 11 bases left in between. Germline values: CDR1 SQVTM, CDR2 ANQGSEA. CDR3 nucleotides: TGCAGCGTTGAGTACACAGTAACTAACTATGGCTACACCTTC. As protein: CSVEYTVTNYGYTF.

V gene TRBV5-1 combines with J gene TRBJ2-7, with 10 positions matching TRBD1. The V gene's germline CDR1 is SGHRS and CDR2 YFSETQ. There are 16 residues in the CDR3. Trimming removed 4 bases from V and 2 bases from J; junction bases left unmatched: 9. CDR3 residues: CASSITGGTGAYEQYF. The CDR3 bases are TGCGCCAGCAGCATCACCGGTGGGACAGGGGCCTACGAGCAGTACTTC.

The chain employs TRBV29-1 and TRBJ2-1; 14 bases line up with TRBD2. Germline V gene data show CDR1 as SQVTM and CDR2 as ANQGSEA. J gave up 3 bases and V 3 bases, and 7 bases lay outside the gene matches. The CDR3 is 17 residues long. CDR3 in DNA: TGCAGCGTTGATAGGACTAGCGGGGGGCTTCTCTACAATGAGCAGTTCTTC. This translates into CSVDRTSGGLLYNEQFF.